The T cell receptor beta chain described here comes from a study of blood T cell repertoires in COVID-19 (dated by TCRdb to 2020 to 2021). For the wider study: The collaborator samples originated in the United States, Italy and Spain and spanned the acute and convalescent phases of COVID-19. Where available, HLA class I and class II types were taken from metadata supplied by the sample provider and were not determined by assay-based typing. Deeply sampled blood TCRbeta repertoires from subjects exposed to, actively infected with, or recovered from COVID-19 were included in the dataset. Nearly every sample came with metadata listing a de-identified subject ID, COVID-19 status, age in years and sex. The material from the prospective study consisted of cDNA or gDNA derived from T cells, B-cell-depleted T cells, or PBMCs. Samples were obtained from the ongoing ImmuneRACE study (first 160 participants) and from approximately 1,200 subjects provided by 6 global collaborators. The repertoires were released in a freely available public database meant as a resource for research on the immune response to SARS-CoV-2.

As to this clone: The antigen it recognizes is unknown. Base qualities are not at hand, and no much larger clone is one base apart.

CDR3 length: 15 amino acids, cysteine to phenylalanine. Only the CDR3 region is kept as DNA, spanning 45 bases read in frame from base 1. From a lookup of the germline V gene, CDR1 and CDR2 are SGHDT and YYEEEE. The V end loses 0 bases and the J end loses 5 bases, and a stretch of 14 bases separates them. Enrolling through a virtual design, the prospective study's participants ranged in age from roughly 18 to 90 years and lived across around 25 United States geographic areas. To assign participants to cohorts, the prospective study relied on clinical history that participants themselves reported in a screening survey and a study questionnaire. Mobile phlebotomists in the prospective study collected whole blood, serum and a nasopharyngeal or oropharyngeal swab from every participant. Prospective study participants could optionally give additional blood draws and questionnaires over a roughly two-month period. Before DNA extraction, prospective study blood samples were shipped either frozen or at room temperature.

The immunoSEQ Assay, a bias-controlled multiplex PCR, was used to amplify TCRbeta CDR3 regions from genomic DNA. In the source study's methods: Nucleated cell counts per sample were estimated from amplification of reference gene primers within the assay. To quantify the absolute abundance of each unique TCRbeta CDR3 rearrangement, sequence reads were collapsed and filtered. Productive Simpson clonality was computed per sample as the square root of Simpson's diversity index over productive rearrangements. The table comes from immuneACCESS by way of TCRdb, which keeps in-frame sequences with V and J called. Part of the clones is missing from these tables; in studies checked, under half for an unresolved V gene and the rest for unknown reasons. From that table come the V and J calls and clone size; the DNA was used to work out D and trimming. The sample yields roughly 240,000 clones; around 90% were counted once. Of the sample, 2.5% to 3% is held by the ten largest clones.

The research as a whole found: Clinical and demographic metadata were provided uncurated, with the amount varying by source and participant.

Recombination connected TRBV5-6 to TRBJ1-2; TRBD1 is a possible D gene, resting on 5 matching bases. Sample: PBMCs or T cells enriched from blood (not recorded which). The sequence derives from a woman between 25 and 40 years old with acute COVID-19. This receptor carries the CDR3 CASSLEAGRGYGYTF. The sequenced DNA: TGTGCCAGCAGCTTGGAGGCAGGGAGGGGTTATGGCTACACCTTC.